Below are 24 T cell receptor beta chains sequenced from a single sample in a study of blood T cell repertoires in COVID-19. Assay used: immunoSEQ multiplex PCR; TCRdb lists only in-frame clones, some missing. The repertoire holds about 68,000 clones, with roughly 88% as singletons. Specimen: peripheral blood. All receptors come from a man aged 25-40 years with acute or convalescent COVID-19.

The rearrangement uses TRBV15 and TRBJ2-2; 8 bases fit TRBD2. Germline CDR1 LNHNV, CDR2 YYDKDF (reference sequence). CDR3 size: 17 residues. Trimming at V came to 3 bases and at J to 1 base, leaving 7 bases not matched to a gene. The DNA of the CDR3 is TGTGCCACCAGCAGCAGACTGGCGGGAGGGAACACCGGGGAGCTGTTTTTT. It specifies CATSSRLAGGNTGELFF.

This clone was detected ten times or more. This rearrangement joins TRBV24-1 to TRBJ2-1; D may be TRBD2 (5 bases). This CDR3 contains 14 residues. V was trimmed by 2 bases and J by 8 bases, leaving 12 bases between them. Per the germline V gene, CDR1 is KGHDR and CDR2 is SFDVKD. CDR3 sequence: CATSDSLGGDEQFF. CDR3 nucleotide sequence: TGTGCCACCAGTGATTCTTTAGGAGGCGATGAGCAGTTCTTC.

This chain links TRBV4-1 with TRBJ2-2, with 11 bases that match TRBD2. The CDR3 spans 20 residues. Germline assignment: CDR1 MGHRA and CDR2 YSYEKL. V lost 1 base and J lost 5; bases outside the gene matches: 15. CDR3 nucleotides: TGCGCCAGCAGCCAAGCCTTAGCGGGAGGGTCCGAAACTCGAACCGGGGAGCTGTTTTTT. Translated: CASSQALAGGSETRTGELFF.

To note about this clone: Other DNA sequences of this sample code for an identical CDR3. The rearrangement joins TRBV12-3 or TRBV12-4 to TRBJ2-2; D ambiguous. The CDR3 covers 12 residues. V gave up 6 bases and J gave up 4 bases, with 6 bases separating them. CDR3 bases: TGTGCCAGCAGCACCAGCACCGGGGAGCTGTTTTTT. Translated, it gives CASSTSTGELFF.

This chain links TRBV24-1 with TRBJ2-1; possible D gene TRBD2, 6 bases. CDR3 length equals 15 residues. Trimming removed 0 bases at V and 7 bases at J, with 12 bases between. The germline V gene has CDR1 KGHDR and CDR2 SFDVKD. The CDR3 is CATSDLGGARNEQFF. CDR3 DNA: TGTGCCACCAGTGATTTGGGAGGGGCACGAAATGAGCAGTTCTTC.

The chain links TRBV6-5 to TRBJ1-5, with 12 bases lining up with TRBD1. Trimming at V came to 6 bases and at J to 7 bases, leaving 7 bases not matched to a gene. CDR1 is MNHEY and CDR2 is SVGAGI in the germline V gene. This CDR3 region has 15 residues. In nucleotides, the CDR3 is TGTGCCAGCAGAGCCGGGACAGGGGGCCGGCAGCCCCAGCATTTT. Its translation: CASRAGTGGRQPQHF.

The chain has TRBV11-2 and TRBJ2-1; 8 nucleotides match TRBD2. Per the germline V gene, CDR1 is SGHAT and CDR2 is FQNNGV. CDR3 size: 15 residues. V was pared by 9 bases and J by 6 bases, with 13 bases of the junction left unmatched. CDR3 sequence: CASRSGTSFANEQFF. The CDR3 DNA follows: TGTGCCAGTCGTTCAGGGACTAGTTTTGCCAATGAGCAGTTCTTC.

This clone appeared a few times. CDR3 bases: TGTGCCAGCAGTTACCGACAGACGAACACCGGGGAGCTGTTTTTT. Translated, it gives CASSYRQTNTGELFF. The chain employs TRBV6-6 and TRBJ2-2, with TRBD1 as a possible D gene (5 bases). In germline, CDR1 is MNHNY, CDR2 SVGAGI (reference sequence). The CDR3 extends over 15 amino acids. V was clipped by 2 bases and J by 0 bases, with 7 bases between them.

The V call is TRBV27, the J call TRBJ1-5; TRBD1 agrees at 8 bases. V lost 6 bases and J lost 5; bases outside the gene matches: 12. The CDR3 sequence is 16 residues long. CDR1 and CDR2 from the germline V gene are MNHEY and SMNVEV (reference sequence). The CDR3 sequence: CASRKFRDRQYQPQHF. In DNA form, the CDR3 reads TGTGCCAGCAGGAAGTTCCGGGACAGGCAGTATCAGCCCCAGCATTTT.

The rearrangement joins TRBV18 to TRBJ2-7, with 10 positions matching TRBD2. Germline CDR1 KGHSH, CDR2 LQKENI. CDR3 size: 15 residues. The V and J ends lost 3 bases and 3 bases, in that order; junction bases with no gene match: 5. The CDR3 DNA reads TGTGCCAGCTCACCCTCAGCGGGAGGGAACTACGAGCAGTACTTC. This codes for CASSPSAGGNYEQYF.

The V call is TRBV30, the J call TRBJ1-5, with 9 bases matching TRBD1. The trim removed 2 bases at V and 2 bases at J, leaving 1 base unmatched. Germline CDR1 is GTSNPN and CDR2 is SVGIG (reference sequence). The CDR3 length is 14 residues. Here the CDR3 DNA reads TGTGCCTGGAGTCGGGACAGGGGCAATCAGCCCCAGCATTTT. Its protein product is CAWSRDRGNQPQHF.

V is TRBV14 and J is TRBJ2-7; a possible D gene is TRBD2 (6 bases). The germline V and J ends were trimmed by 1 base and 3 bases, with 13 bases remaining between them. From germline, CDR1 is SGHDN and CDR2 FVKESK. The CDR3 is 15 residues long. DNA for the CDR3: TGTGCCAGCAGCCAAGTTCCACTAGCCGTCTACGAGCAGTACTTC. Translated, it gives CASSQVPLAVYEQYF.

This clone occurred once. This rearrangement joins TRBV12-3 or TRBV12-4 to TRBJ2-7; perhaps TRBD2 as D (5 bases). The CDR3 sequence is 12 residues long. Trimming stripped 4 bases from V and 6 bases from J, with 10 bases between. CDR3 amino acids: CASSSLRGEQYF. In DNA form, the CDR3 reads TGTGCCAGCAGTTCCCTCCGGGGCGAGCAGTACTTC.

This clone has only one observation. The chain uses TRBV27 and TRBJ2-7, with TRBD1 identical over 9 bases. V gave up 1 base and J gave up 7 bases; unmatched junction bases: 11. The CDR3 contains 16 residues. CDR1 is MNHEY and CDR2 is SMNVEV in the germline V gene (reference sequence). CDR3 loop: CASSLFFPGTGLEQYF. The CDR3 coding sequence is TGTGCCAGCAGTTTATTCTTTCCCGGGACAGGGTTAGAGCAGTACTTC.

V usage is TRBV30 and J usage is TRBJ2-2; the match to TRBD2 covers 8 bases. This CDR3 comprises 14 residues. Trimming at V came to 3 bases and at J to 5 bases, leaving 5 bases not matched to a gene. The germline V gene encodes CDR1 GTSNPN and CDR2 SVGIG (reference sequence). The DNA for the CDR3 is TGTGCCTGGAGGACGGGAGGGACGACCGGGGAGCTGTTTTTT. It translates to CAWRTGGTTGELFF.

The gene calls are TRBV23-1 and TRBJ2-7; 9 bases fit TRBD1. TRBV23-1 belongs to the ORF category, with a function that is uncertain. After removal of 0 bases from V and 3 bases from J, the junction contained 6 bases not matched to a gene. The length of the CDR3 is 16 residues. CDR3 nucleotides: TGCGCCAGCAGTCAATCGCCGGGGACAGGGAACTACGAGCAGTACTTC. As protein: CASSQSPGTGNYEQYF.

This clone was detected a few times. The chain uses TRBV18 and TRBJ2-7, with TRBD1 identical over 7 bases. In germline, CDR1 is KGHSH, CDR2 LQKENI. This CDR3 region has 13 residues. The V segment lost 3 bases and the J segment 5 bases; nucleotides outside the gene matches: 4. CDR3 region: CASSPGQKNEQYF. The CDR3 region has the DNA TGTGCCAGCTCACCGGGACAGAAGAACGAGCAGTACTTC.

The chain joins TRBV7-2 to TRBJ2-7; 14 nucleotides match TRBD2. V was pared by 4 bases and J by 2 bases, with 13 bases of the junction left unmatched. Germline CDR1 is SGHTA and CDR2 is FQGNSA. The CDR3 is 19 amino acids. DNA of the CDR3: TGTGCCAGCAGCTACTGGGTGCCGGGACTAGCGGGAGAAACCTACGAGCAGTACTTC. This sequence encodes CASSYWVPGLAGETYEQYF.

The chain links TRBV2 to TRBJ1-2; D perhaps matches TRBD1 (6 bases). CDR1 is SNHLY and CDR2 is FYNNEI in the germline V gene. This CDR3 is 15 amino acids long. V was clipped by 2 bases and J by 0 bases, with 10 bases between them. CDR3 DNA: TGTGCCAGCAGTGAATATACAGGGACTAACTATGGCTACACCTTC. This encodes CASSEYTGTNYGYTF.

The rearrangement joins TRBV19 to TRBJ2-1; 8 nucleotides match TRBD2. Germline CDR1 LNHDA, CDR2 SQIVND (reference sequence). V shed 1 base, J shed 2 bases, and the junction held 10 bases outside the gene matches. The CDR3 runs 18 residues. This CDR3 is CASSIAYSGNPAYNEQFF. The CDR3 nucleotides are TGTGCCAGTAGTATAGCTTATAGCGGGAACCCTGCCTACAATGAGCAGTTCTTC. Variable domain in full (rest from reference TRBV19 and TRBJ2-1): DGGITQSPKYLFRKEGQNVTLSCEQNLNHDAMYWYRQDPGQGLRLIYYSQIVNDFQKGDIAEGYSVSREKKESFPLTVTSAQKNPTAFYLCASSIAYSGNPAYNEQFFGPGTRLTVL.

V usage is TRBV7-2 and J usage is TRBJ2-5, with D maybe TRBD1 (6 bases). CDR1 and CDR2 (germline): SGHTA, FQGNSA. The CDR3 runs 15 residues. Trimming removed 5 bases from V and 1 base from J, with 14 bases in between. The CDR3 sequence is CASSGHRASQETQYF. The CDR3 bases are TGTGCCAGCAGCGGCCACAGGGCGTCCCAAGAGACCCAGTACTTC.

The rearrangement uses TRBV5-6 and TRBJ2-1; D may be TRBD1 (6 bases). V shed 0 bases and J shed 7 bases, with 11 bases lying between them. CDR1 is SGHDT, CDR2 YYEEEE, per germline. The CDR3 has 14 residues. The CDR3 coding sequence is TGTGCCAGCAGCTTGGACAGGGTTTTGAATGAGCAGTTCTTC. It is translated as CASSLDRVLNEQFF.

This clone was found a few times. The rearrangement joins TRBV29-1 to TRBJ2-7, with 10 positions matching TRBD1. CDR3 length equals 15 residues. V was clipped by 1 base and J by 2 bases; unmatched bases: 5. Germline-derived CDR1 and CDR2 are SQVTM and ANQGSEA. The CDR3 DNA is TGCAGCGTTGAAGTGTGGGACAGGGGTGCCTACGAGCAGTACTTC. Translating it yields CSVEVWDRGAYEQYF.

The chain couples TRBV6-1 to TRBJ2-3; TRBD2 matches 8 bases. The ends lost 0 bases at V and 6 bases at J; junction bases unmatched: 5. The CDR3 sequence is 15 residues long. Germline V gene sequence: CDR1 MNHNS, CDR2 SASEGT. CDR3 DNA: TGTGCCAGCAGTGAAGCGGGGGCGGGAGGCGATACGCAGTATTTT. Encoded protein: CASSEAGAGGDTQYF.